This is a list of T cell receptor beta chains from one sample in a study of blood T cells in healthy people across ages. TCRdb ran MiXCR on the 5' RACE reads and lists one entry per CDR3 protein. The sample holds about 900,000 distinct CDR3 sequences, under 80% seen once. The sequencing sample was made of blood. The receptors stem from a man aged 30 to 45 in good health. The CDR3 runs from the conserved cysteine through the conserved F or W. D genes are given only for firm matches. Expanded clones are given a class, and other clones once, few, many or no size at all.

J | V | D | size | DNA | CDR3
TRBJ2-7 | TRBV20-1 | - | - | TGCAGTGCTAGTCGGGGTAGAGTCAACTACGAGCAGTACTTC | CSASRGRVNYEQYF
TRBJ2-7 | TRBV7-9 | TRBD2 | once | TGCGCCAGCACCGCGGGGGACGAGCAGTACTTC | CASTAGDEQYF
TRBJ2-1 | TRBV6-1 | TRBD2 | - | TGTGCCAGTATGGGACTAGCGGGAACGAGCTCCTACAATGAGCAGTTCTTC | CASMGLAGTSSYNEQFF
TRBJ2-5 | TRBV4-2 | - | - | TGTGCCAGCAGCCAAGATCCAGGGGACGACGAGACCCAGTACTTC | CASSQDPGDDETQYF
TRBJ2-4 | TRBV5-5 | TRBD2 | once | TGTGCCAGCAGCTTGGCTTCCGGGACTAGCGGGGTAACGATCATTCAGTACTTC | CASSLASGTSGVTIIQYF
TRBJ2-3 | TRBV29-1 | TRBD1 | - | TGCAGCACACTCCGCGGGACAGGGTTAGATACGCAGTATTTT | CSTLRGTGLDTQYF
TRBJ2-7 | TRBV10-3 | TRBD1 | - | TGTGCCATCAGTGAGTCACAGGACAGGGGACACGAGCAGTACTTC | CAISESQDRGHEQYF
TRBJ2-1 | TRBV6-2/TRBV6-3 | TRBD2 | - | TGTGCCAGCAGACCCGGGACTAGCGGGCATGAGCAGTTCTTC | CASRPGTSGHEQFF
TRBJ2-2 | TRBV4-2 | - | - | TGTGCCAGCAGCCAAGAGCGGGGCGGAACCGGGGAGCTGTTTTTT | CASSQERGGTGELFF
TRBJ2-2 | TRBV27 | - | - | TGTGCCAGCAGTTTAGAGGGTCCCTTAAACACCGGGGAGCTGTTTTTT | CASSLEGPLNTGELFF
TRBJ1-2 | TRBV28 | - | few | TGTGCCAGCAGTAAGGGCAGTGCGACTGACTATGGCTACACCTTC | CASSKGSATDYGYTF
TRBJ1-2 | TRBV6-1 | TRBD1 | - | TGTGCCAGCAGTGAATTTGACAGGGGACAGTATGGCTACACCTTC | CASSEFDRGQYGYTF
TRBJ2-3 | TRBV7-2 | TRBD2 | - | TGTGCCAGCAGCTTAGTTGGTAGCGGGGCCCCTGTAAGCACAGATACGCAGTATTTT | CASSLVGSGAPVSTDTQYF
TRBJ1-4 | TRBV3-1 | TRBD1 | - | TGTGCCAGCAGCCCAAGGGGACAGATTAATGAAAAACTGTTTTTT | CASSPRGQINEKLFF
TRBJ2-5 | TRBV20-1 | - | - | TGCAGTGCTAGGGATCTGCCACAAGAGACCCAGTACTTC | CSARDLPQETQYF
TRBJ1-1 | TRBV30 | - | - | TGTGCCTGGGGACGGATCACTGAAGCTTTCTTT | CAWGRITEAFF
TRBJ1-2 | TRBV27 | TRBD1 | - | TGTGCCAGCAGTTTCTCTGCCAGGGGGCGAGGCTACACCTTC | CASSFSARGRGYTF
TRBJ2-1 | TRBV7-9 | TRBD2 | few | TGTGCCAGCAGCTTAGACGGTAGCGGGGGGGCCGTTGAGCAGTTCTTC | CASSLDGSGGAVEQFF
TRBJ2-7 | TRBV5-1 | TRBD2 | - | TGCGCCAGCAGCGGCAGCGGGGGCGTCTCCTACGAGCAGTACTTC | CASSGSGGVSYEQYF
TRBJ1-5 | TRBV7-9 | - | few | TGTGCCAGCAGCTTAGCAACGGATAGCAATCAGCCCCAGCATTTT | CASSLATDSNQPQHF
TRBJ2-3 | TRBV6-5 | - | - | TGTGCCAGCACTAGCCTGTCCCACTGGGATACGCGGTATTTT | CASTSLSHWDTRYF
TRBJ1-2 | TRBV29-1 | - | few | TGCAGCGTGCCGGGAAGGAAGGACTATGGCTACACCTTC | CSVPGRKDYGYTF
TRBJ2-3 | TRBV5-1 | TRBD2 | few | TGCGCCAGCAGCTTGTCAACTAGCGGTGGCACAGATACGCAGTATTTT | CASSLSTSGGTDTQYF
TRBJ2-5 | TRBV3-1 | - | - | TGTGCCAGCAGCCAAGATAATAGGGGTTCGGAGACCCAGTACTTC | CASSQDNRGSETQYF
TRBJ2-7 | TRBV4-2 | - | few | TGTGCCAGCAGCCAACAGACCCGAGAGCAGTACTTC | CASSQQTREQYF
TRBJ2-1 | TRBV6-5 | TRBD2 | once | TGTGCCAGCAGTACAAGCGGGGGGTCACTCAATGAGCAGTTCTTC | CASSTSGGSLNEQFF